This T cell receptor beta chain was observed in a study of blood T cell repertoires in COVID-19 (TCRdb year 2020). Broadly, across the study: Samples from collaborators originated in the United States, Italy and Spain and spanned both the acute and convalescent phases of COVID-19. The material from the prospective study consisted of cDNA or gDNA derived from T cells, B-cell-depleted T cells, or PBMCs. Subjects who had been exposed to COVID-19, were actively infected with it, or had recovered from it provided the deeply sampled blood TCRbeta repertoires that made up the dataset. The repertoires were released in a freely available public database meant as a resource for research on the immune response to SARS-CoV-2. Samples were obtained from the ongoing ImmuneRACE study (first 160 participants) and from roughly 1,300 subjects provided by 6 global collaborators. Sample metadata almost always included a de-identified subject ID, COVID-19 status, age in years and sex. Where available, HLA class I and class II types were obtained from metadata supplied by the sample provider rather than from assay-based typing.

Study-wide findings and limitations: How much clinical and demographic metadata was included differed by source and by participant, and the metadata was provided uncurated.

Whole blood was collected in K2EDTA tubes by collaborating institutions according to the institutions' own protocols. For TCRbeta analysis, collaborators shipped samples as frozen whole blood, isolated PBMCs, or DNA extracted from either of those sample types. TCRbeta CDR3 regions were amplified from genomic DNA using the immunoSEQ Assay, a bias-controlled multiplex PCR. Regarding the original processing steps: Nucleated cell counts per sample were estimated from amplification of reference gene primers within the assay. Sequence reads were collapsed and filtered to measure the absolute abundance of every unique TCRbeta CDR3 rearrangement. For each sample, productive Simpson clonality was calculated as the square root of Simpson's diversity index over productive rearrangements. What TCRdb holds here is the immuneACCESS table cut down to in-frame rearrangements. Part of the clones is not present; checked against another copy, under half of the missing clones reflect an unresolved V gene, and the others are unexplained. V and J calls and clone size follow that table, whereas D and trimming were derived from the DNA. A total of 90,000 to 140,000 clones appear in this sample, roughly 79% of them only once. The ten largest account for roughly 9.4% of the sample.

A word on this clone: The specificity of this receptor is unknown. Base-call qualities are not available, and no considerably larger clone is one nucleotide away.

The junction shows trimming of 0 bases on V and 7 bases on J, plus 11 bases between the germline ends. The germline V gene yields SGHTA for CDR1 and FQGNSA for CDR2. The CDR3 runs 14 amino acids, cysteine and phenylalanine included. This entry keeps only the CDR3 DNA: 42 bases, framed from base 1. The clonotype was recovered from a woman in her 70s with acute or convalescent COVID-19. Recombination joined TRBV7-2 with TRBJ2-3, with TRBD2 as a weak D call on 6 bases. Sequenced sample: peripheral blood. The DNA sequence is TGTGCCAGCAGCTTAGCGCAGGCGGGGAATACGCAGTATTTT. This codes for CASSLAQAGNTQYF.